This entry describes one TCR beta chain. Authors' processing steps: Amplifying reference gene primers gave estimates of nucleated cell counts. Measured with immunoSEQ multiplex PCR; TCRdb has only the in-frame clones, and not every one. Clonal size and the V and J genes are those of that table, whereas D and trimming came from the DNA. The sample lists approximately 290,000 clones, approximately 84% occurring once. This record belongs to a study of blood T cell repertoires in COVID-19. Overall study context: The United States, Italy and Spain supplied acute and convalescent COVID-19 samples. T cells, B-cell-depleted T cells, or PBMCs supplied cDNA or gDNA.

Germline-derived CDR1 and CDR2 are SNHLY and FYNNEI. Trimming stripped 3 bases from V and 4 bases from J, with 10 bases between. This CDR3 spans 14 amino acids. The sequencing input was peripheral blood. The receptor was isolated from a person between 65 and 80 years old with COVID-19, enrolled during active disease. The gene calls are TRBV2 and TRBJ1-3; D might be TRBD1 (5 bases). The CDR3 here is CASSEGGPGNTIYF. The CDR3 DNA reads TGTGCCAGCAGTGAGGGGGGTCCGGGAAACACCATATATTTT. Full variable domain (remainder filled in from reference TRBV2 and TRBJ1-3): EPEVTQTPSHQVTQMGQEVILRCVPISNHLYFYWYRQILGQKVEFLVSFYNNEISEKSEIFDDQFSVERPDGSNFTLKIRSTKLEDSAMYFCASSEGGPGNTIYFGEGSWLTVV.